This entry concerns a single T cell receptor (beta chain). It was CD45RO-negative cells, positively selected for CCR7, that made up naive CD8 cells, with terminally differentiated effector memory CD45RA+ cells excluded. This sample was taken from a study of shared clonotypes between healthy human individuals. The repertoire was sequenced with immunoSEQ multiplex PCR; TCRdb's copy has only in-frame clones and lacks some. The sample contains 650,000 to 800,000 clones, 92% of which appear only once. Source material: naive CD8+ T cells sorted from blood. This TCR came from a man between 25 and 39 years old in good health.

CDR3 region: CASSLAYEEQFF. For the CDR3, the DNA is TGCGCCAGCAGCTTGGCCTATGAGGAGCAGTTCTTC. V is TRBV5-1 and J is TRBJ2-1, with D hard to call. Trimming took off 0 bases at V and 10 bases at J, with 8 bases between the two ends. Germline V gene sequence: CDR1 SGHRS, CDR2 YFSETQ. The CDR3 runs to 12 residues.